In its sample, the clone carrying this T cell receptor (beta chain) was seen a few times. Method: immunoSEQ multiplex PCR; TCRdb's copy keeps in-frame clones and lacks some. This table has a few hundred thousand clones, about 88% appearing once. This record comes from a study of blood T cell repertoires in COVID-19. At the level of the study: Sources were T cells, B-cell-depleted T cells, or PBMCs; the material itself was cDNA or gDNA.

V gave up 0 bases and J gave up 7 bases, with 13 bases separating them. Germline V CDR1 and CDR2: SGHRS, YFSETQ. CDR3 length: 14 residues. The V call is TRBV5-1, the J call TRBJ1-2; a weak D match, TRBD1 (6 bases). This receptor was identified in a man between 18 and 35 years old with active or convalescent COVID-19. The sequenced sample was peripheral blood. CDR3 DNA: TGCGCCAGCAGCTTGGAGAGGGGGATAGGTGGCTACACCTTC. Protein product: CASSLERGIGGYTF.